This TCR beta chain comes out of a study of Graves' ophthalmopathy and Graves' hyperthyroidism. Amplification from RNA transcripts yielded the TCR beta CDR3 regions. Following a first-round RT-PCR that used HTBI primers, a second-round multiplex PCR was carried out. A single record per CDR3 protein comes from TCRdb applying MiXCR to the multiplex PCR reads. The table includes 500,000 to 800,000 distinct CDR3 sequences, approximately 39% detected once. This clonotype was counted many times. Deletions cut 5 bases from V and 2 bases from J, with 10 bases between. The CDR3 is 13 amino acids. Looked up from germline, CDR1 is SGHDT and CDR2 is YYEEEE. Among the exclusions were patients with other autoimmune diseases, uncontrolled infections, pregnancy or lactation.

The clonotype originates from an adult man with Graves' ophthalmopathy. The sequenced sample was peripheral blood. V usage is TRBV5-6 and J usage is TRBJ1-2, with a tentative D call TRBD1 (6 bases). The DNA of the CDR3 is TGTGCCAGCAGTTATGGACAGAACTATGGCTACACCTTC. Protein product: CASSYGQNYGYTF.